Following are 14 T cell receptor beta chains from one sample sequenced in a study of human T cells and chemical hapten exposure. Time point noted: patch test 1, 2 weeks after DPC sensitization. Treatment given: therapeutic diphenylcyclopropenone sensitization with weekly scalp DPC. TCRdb used MiXCR to reprocess the RACE reads, holding one entry per CDR3 protein. The table has 300,000 to 450,000 distinct CDR3 sequences, around 5% seen once. The sample here was whole blood, taken in connection with sensitization to the hapten diphenylcyclopropenone (DPC). These receptors all come from a woman between 50 and 59 years old with alopecia areata. Some clones in this sample may be carry-over from other donors' samples.

The gene calls are TRBV6-2 or TRBV6-3 and TRBJ2-1, with 7 bases lining up with TRBD1. The CDR3 length is 16 residues. Germline V lookup: CDR1 MNHEY, CDR2 SVGEGT. The ends lost 4 bases at V and 5 bases at J; junction bases unmatched: 11. CDR3 in DNA: TGTGCCAGCAGTTTCCCTCCAGGGGGAAGGAACAATGAGCAGTTCTTC. Translated: CASSFPPGGRNNEQFF.

This clonotype was picked up many times. The chain couples TRBV4-3 to TRBJ2-4; D remains ambiguous. The CDR3 contains 18 residues. Looked up from germline, CDR1 is LGHNA and CDR2 is YSLEER. V lost 0 bases to trimming and J lost 3 bases, with 18 bases between them. CDR3 sequence reads: CASSQDIGEGLGKNIQYF. CDR3 nucleotide sequence: TGCGCCAGCAGCCAAGACATCGGAGAAGGCCTGGGCAAAAACATTCAGTACTTC.

In its sample, this clonotype was seen many times. The chain recombines TRBV12-5 with TRBJ2-1, with no clear D. Trimming stripped 4 bases from V and 4 bases from J, with 11 bases between. The CDR3 is 14 residues long. CDR1 and CDR2 (germline): LGHNT, FRNRAP. This CDR3 is CASGSAEVYNEQFF. The CDR3 coding sequence is TGTGCTAGTGGTTCCGCCGAAGTGTACAATGAGCAGTTCTTC.

This clonotype was detected many times. The chain recombines TRBV7-2 with TRBJ2-1; D may be TRBD1 (7 bases). Germline CDR1 reads SGHTA; CDR2 reads FQGNSA. This CDR3 region has 15 residues. Trimming pared 5 bases from V and 7 bases from J, leaving 18 bases between. CDR3 residues: CASSPGGGRENEQFF. CDR3 DNA sequence: TGTGCCAGCAGCCCCGGAGGGGGCCGAGAGAATGAGCAGTTCTTC.

This clonotype occurred many times. The V and J genes are TRBV3-1 and TRBJ2-3; 7 nucleotides line up with TRBD2. The ends lost 3 bases at V and 8 bases at J; junction bases unmatched: 2. Germline V lookup: CDR1 LGHDT, CDR2 YNNKEL (reference sequence). The CDR3 runs to 12 residues. DNA for the CDR3: TGTGCCAGCAGCCAGAGGACTAGTACGCAGTATTTT. Its translation: CASSQRTSTQYF.

This clonotype was counted ten times or more. This chain connects TRBV28 to TRBJ2-2; D uncertain. Trimming pared 4 bases from V and 7 bases from J, leaving 7 bases between. Germline CDR1 MDHEN, CDR2 SYDVKM. This CDR3 comprises 12 residues. The CDR3 DNA follows: TGTGCCAGCAGTTCACTCAGCGGGGAGCTGTTTTTT. Residues: CASSSLSGELFF.

This clonotype was seen a handful of times. The chain employs TRBV28 and TRBJ2-1; D not resolved. Germline lookup yields CDR1 MDHEN and CDR2 SYDVKM. The CDR3 contains 13 residues. V gave up 3 bases and J gave up 5 bases, with 8 bases separating them. The CDR3, as DNA: TGTGCCAGCAGTTTTGCCAGTAACAATGAGCAGTTCTTC. Amino acid sequence: CASSFASNNEQFF.

This clonotype was picked up many times. This chain uses TRBV30 with TRBJ1-2, with 7 bases matching TRBD1. CDR1 GTSNPN and CDR2 SVGIG come from the germline V gene (reference sequence). The V gene end was trimmed by 1 base and the J gene end by 2 bases; junction bases not matched to a gene: 4. CDR3 size: 14 residues. The CDR3 sequence is CAWSAQTGNYGYTF. CDR3 bases: TGTGCCTGGAGTGCTCAGACAGGGAACTATGGCTACACCTTC.

There are many counts of this clonotype. The rearrangement joins TRBV25-1 to TRBJ1-4, with D tentatively TRBD1 (6 bases). The germline V and J ends were trimmed by 4 bases and 8 bases, with 14 bases remaining between them. Germline CDR1 and CDR2: MGHDK and SYGVNS. The length of the CDR3 is 14 residues. The DNA of the CDR3 is TGTGCCAGCAGTGCACAGGGCCGAGGAGAAAAACTGTTTTTT. Translation gives CASSAQGRGEKLFF.

This clonotype was seen repeatedly, ten times or more. The J gene is TRBJ1-5, the V gene TRBV20-1, with 8 bases aligning to TRBD1. Germline V gene data show CDR1 as DFQATT and CDR2 as SNEGSKA (reference sequence). The length of the CDR3 is 14 residues. Losses at the gene ends were 2 bases for V and 6 bases for J; bases not matched to a gene: 6. CDR3 nucleotides: TGCAGTGCTAGAAAGACAGGGGCGGGTCAGCCCCAGCATTTT. Translation: CSARKTGAGQPQHF.

This clonotype was counted a few times. J is TRBJ2-7 and V is TRBV5-6; possibly TRBD1 for D (6 bases). Germline V gives CDR1 SGHDT, CDR2 YYEEEE. V lost 3 bases, J lost 3 bases, and 13 bases lay in between. CDR3 length: 14 residues. CDR3 in DNA: TGTGCCAGCAGCTCCAACAGGGAAGTCTACGAGCAGTACTTC. Its protein is CASSSNREVYEQYF. Filled out from reference TRBV5-6 and TRBJ2-7, the complete variable domain reads DAGVTQSPTHLIKTRGQQVTLRCSPKSGHDTVSWYQQALGQGPQFIFQYYEEEERQRGNFPDRFSGHQFPNYSSELNVNALLLGDSALYLCASSSNREVYEQYFGPGTRLTVT.

V is TRBV20-1 and J is TRBJ1-1; D unresolved. Trimming left V 2 bases short and J 3 bases short, with 10 bases between. This CDR3 spans 13 amino acids. Per the germline V gene, CDR1 is DFQATT and CDR2 is SNEGSKA (reference sequence). CDR3 coding DNA: TGCAGTGCTAGATCCACGGTGGACACTGAAGCTTTCTTT. Translated: CSARSTVDTEAFF.

This chain links TRBV11-2 with TRBJ1-3; perhaps TRBD1 as D (6 bases). This CDR3 comprises 15 residues. Germline CDR1 and CDR2: SGHAT and FQNNGV. Trimming stripped 0 bases from V and 4 bases from J, with 10 bases between. CDR3 loop: CASSLEGGPGNTIYF. The CDR3 DNA is TGTGCCAGCAGCTTAGAAGGGGGTCCAGGAAACACCATATATTTT.

The chain uses TRBV6-1 and TRBJ2-6; D remains unclear. Germline V CDR1 and CDR2: MNHNS, SASEGT. The V end was cut by 2 bases, the J end by 1 base, with 9 bases between. The CDR3 extends over 16 amino acids. DNA for the CDR3: TGTGCCAGCAGTGAATTCAAAGGTTCTGGGGCCAACGTCCTGACTTTC. It encodes CASSEFKGSGANVLTF.